These 23 T cell receptor beta chains were all obtained from the same sample, sequenced in a study of vaccination and CD4 T cells after COVID-19. Treatment meaning: approximately 11-day PBMC culture with coronavirus spike peptide pools or control peptides (ViraFEST assay). No cognate antigen is known for these TCRs. Sequencing of cultured CD4+ T cell DNA used the Oncomine TCR Beta short-read assay. TCRdb ran MiXCR on the PCR reads and lists one entry per CDR3 protein. The repertoire holds 15,000 or so distinct CDR3 sequences, with roughly 45% as singletons. The material was CD4+ T cells from blood, cultured in vitro, obtained before SARS-CoV-2 vaccination. The receptor source for this set is a human donor who received a COVID-19 vaccine.

This clonotype was picked up a small number of times. V is TRBV5-4 and J is TRBJ2-5; TRBD2 aligns across 7 bases. Germline values: CDR1 SGHNT, CDR2 YYREEE (reference sequence). CDR3 length: 14 residues. The V segment lost 1 base and the J segment 1 base; nucleotides outside the gene matches: 1. For the CDR3, the DNA is TGTGCCAGCAGCTTGAGGACTAGCCAAGAGACCCAGTACTTC. Translated: CASSLRTSQETQYF. Full variable domain (remainder filled in from reference TRBV5-4 and TRBJ2-5): ETGVTQSPTHLIKTRGQQVTLRCSSQSGHNTVSWYQQALGQGPQFIFQYYREEENGRGNFPPRFSGLQFPNYSSELNVNALELDDSALYLCASSLRTSQETQYFGPGTRLLVL.

The rearrangement joins TRBV5-6 to TRBJ1-2, with TRBD1 matching over 10 bases. The V gene's germline CDR1 is SGHDT and CDR2 YYEEEE. Trimming at V came to 0 bases and at J to 8 bases, leaving 4 bases not matched to a gene. The CDR3 contains 14 residues. In DNA, the CDR3 is TGTGCCAGCAGCTTGGCGGACAGGGGGGGAGGCTACACCTTC. Translated: CASSLADRGGGYTF.

This clonotype was seen more than once but under ten times. The chain is built from TRBV19 and TRBJ1-1, with D hard to call. The CDR3 has 12 amino acids. Germline V CDR1 and CDR2: LNHDA, SQIVND (reference sequence). V lost 4 bases to trimming and J lost 1 base, with 4 bases between them. The CDR3 nucleotides are TGTGCCAGTAGTAGGGGGAACACTGAAGCTTTCTTT. It is translated as CASSRGNTEAFF.

The CDR3 region has the DNA TGCAGTGCTAGAGTTCTGGGGGGGCCCGGGGAGCTGTTTTTT. Its protein is CSARVLGGPGELFF. This rearrangement joins TRBV20-1 to TRBJ2-2, with a possible D match to TRBD2 (7 bases). This CDR3 has 14 amino acids. Germline V gene sequence: CDR1 DFQATT, CDR2 SNEGSKA (reference sequence). V gave up 1 base and J gave up 6 bases, with 12 bases separating them.

The chain recombines TRBV12-3 or TRBV12-4 with TRBJ2-5; D is undetermined. V was cut by 6 bases and J by 1 base, with 9 bases left in between. The CDR3 runs to 13 residues. The CDR3: CASSSGVQETQYF. As DNA, the CDR3 is TGTGCCAGCAGCTCAGGCGTCCAAGAGACCCAGTACTTC.

This chain connects TRBV20-1 to TRBJ2-1; the match to TRBD2 covers 9 bases. The V and J ends lost 0 bases and 2 bases, in that order; junction bases with no gene match: 8. The CDR3 has 17 residues. The germline V gene has CDR1 DFQATT and CDR2 SNEGSKA (reference sequence). The CDR3 nucleotides are TGCAGTGCTAGAGATCCCGCGGAGCGGGGGGCCTACAATGAGCAGTTCTTC. Amino acid sequence: CSARDPAERGAYNEQFF.

In this sample, this clonotype turned up once. This chain joins TRBV10-3 and TRBJ2-3; possible D gene TRBD1, 6 bases. CDR1 is ENHRY and CDR2 is SYGVKD in the germline V gene. The CDR3 has 17 amino acids. Trimming shortened V by 6 bases and J by 0 bases, and 19 bases separated the two germline ends. The CDR3 DNA reads TGTGCCATCAGGGACATCAAGACAGGAGTAAGCACAGATACGCAGTATTTT. It specifies CAIRDIKTGVSTDTQYF.

The V call is TRBV20-1, the J call TRBJ1-2, with TRBD1 identical over 7 bases. The CDR3 contains 13 residues. Germline lookup yields CDR1 DFQATT and CDR2 SNEGSKA (reference sequence). CDR3 DNA: TGCAGGGACCCGGACAGGTTTACCTATGGCTACACCTTC. It specifies CRDPDRFTYGYTF.

A single count supports this clonotype. The rearrangement uses TRBV11-3 and TRBJ2-1, with TRBD2 identical over 8 bases. The V gene's germline CDR1 is SGHNT and CDR2 YENEEA. CDR3 length equals 15 residues. V dropped 5 bases and J dropped 4; count of bases not matched to a gene: 7. The CDR3 DNA follows: TGTGCCAGCAGCCCAAGCGGGGGCCGTTACAATGAGCAGTTCTTC. This translates into CASSPSGGRYNEQFF.

V and J are TRBV12-3 or TRBV12-4 and TRBJ1-6, with 7 bases that match TRBD1. The CDR3 totals 13 residues. V shed 5 bases and J 8 bases; nucleotides not matched to a gene: 3. CDR3 DNA sequence: TGTGCCAGCAGTCGAGGACAGGATTCACCCCTCCACTTT. This gives the protein CASSRGQDSPLHF.

This clonotype was seen more than once but under ten times. This chain uses TRBV7-8 with TRBJ2-2; D uncertain. CDR1 SGHVS and CDR2 FQNEAQ come from the germline V gene. CDR3 length: 12 amino acids. The V end lost 2 bases, the J end lost 7 bases, and 5 bases lay between the germline ends. DNA for the CDR3: TGTGCCAGCAGCTTATTCGGCGGGGAGCTGTTTTTT. As protein: CASSLFGGELFF.

The chain employs TRBV12-3 or TRBV12-4 and TRBJ1-2; D ambiguous. The CDR3 contains 14 residues. V was clipped by 7 bases and J by 3 bases, with 15 bases between them. The CDR3 DNA reads as TGTGCCAGCACCCCAGTCCGGCGGTACTATGGCTACACCTTC. Translated: CASTPVRRYYGYTF.

The chain recombines TRBV2 with TRBJ1-5; a possible D gene is TRBD1 (5 bases). V dropped 3 bases and J dropped 1 base, with 10 bases sitting between them. CDR3 length equals 15 residues. The germline CDR1 and CDR2 sequences are SNHLY and FYNNEI. The CDR3 DNA reads TGTGCCAGCAGTGACAAGGGGCTAAGCAATCAGCCCCAGCATTTT. It encodes CASSDKGLSNQPQHF.

This clonotype was detected only a few times. The chain recombines TRBV11-3 with TRBJ1-6; D not certain. V was cut by 0 bases and J by 5 bases, with 5 bases left in between. The CDR3 is 14 residues long. Germline CDR1 is SGHNT and CDR2 is YENEEA. CDR3 DNA: TGTGCCAGCAGCTTAGAATTCAATAATTCACCCCTCCACTTT. This gives the protein CASSLEFNNSPLHF.

This clonotype was counted only a few times. The chain joins TRBV2 to TRBJ1-2; possible D gene TRBD1, 6 bases. Germline V lookup: CDR1 SNHLY, CDR2 FYNNEI. Trimming pared 11 bases from V and 2 bases from J, leaving 9 bases between. This CDR3 has 11 residues. The CDR3 region has the DNA TGTGCCGGAACAGGGAACTATGGCTACACCTTC. This encodes CAGTGNYGYTF.

J is TRBJ2-3 and V is TRBV11-2, with 8 bases fitting TRBD2. Germline V gives CDR1 SGHAT, CDR2 FQNNGV. CDR3 length: 15 residues. V was pared by 0 bases and J by 2 bases, with 1 base of the junction left unmatched. The CDR3 DNA reads as TGTGCCAGCAGCTTAGACGGGGGGGCCACAGATACGCAGTATTTT. Protein product: CASSLDGGATDTQYF. The whole variable domain, remainder taken from reference TRBV11-2 and TRBJ2-3, is EAGVAQSPRYKIIEKRQSVAFWCNPISGHATLYWYQQILGQGPKLLIQFQNNGVVDDSQLPKDRFSAERLKGVDSTLKIQPAKLEDSAVYLCASSLDGGATDTQYFGPGTRLTVL.

The chain joins TRBV16 to TRBJ1-1, with 9 nucleotides matching TRBD1. The ends lost 2 bases at V and 4 bases at J; junction bases unmatched: 14. The CDR3 contains 18 residues. Per germline, CDR1 KGHSY and CDR2 FQNENV. The CDR3, as DNA: TGTGCCAGCAGCCAAATTTCCGGGACAGGGTATAGAAGCACTGAAGCTTTCTTT. Translated: CASSQISGTGYRSTEAFF.

The gene calls are TRBV7-9 and TRBJ2-1, with D possibly TRBD2 on 5 matching bases. The CDR3 sequence is 17 residues long. Germline-derived CDR1 and CDR2 are SEHNR and FQNEAQ (reference sequence). V was clipped by 1 base and J by 0 bases, with 13 bases between them. CDR3 nucleotide sequence: TGTGCCAGCAGCTTAGATGGACTTATGAGCTCCTACAATGAGCAGTTCTTC. It translates to CASSLDGLMSSYNEQFF.

The chain combines TRBV24-1 with TRBJ2-2; D unresolved. V lost 4 bases, J lost 13 bases, and 18 bases lay in between. Per germline, CDR1 KGHDR and CDR2 SFDVKD. The CDR3 has 14 amino acids. The CDR3 sequence: CATSDPPVDPWLFF. CDR3 DNA sequence: TGTGCCACCAGTGACCCTCCCGTGGACCCGTGGCTGTTTTTT.

This clonotype appeared a few times. CDR3 protein: CASSSTAGELFF. CDR3 nucleotides: TGTGCCAGCAGTTCCACGGCCGGGGAGCTGTTTTTT. The chain carries TRBV12-3 or TRBV12-4 and TRBJ2-2; D is ambiguous. This CDR3 region has 12 residues. Trimming removed 4 bases at V and 6 bases at J, with 6 bases between.

V gene TRBV6-5 combines with J gene TRBJ1-1; 8 nucleotides line up with TRBD1. With V trimmed by 1 base and J by 7 bases, 5 bases remained unmatched. The CDR3 has 14 residues. Germline values: CDR1 MNHEY, CDR2 SVGAGI. CDR3 sequence reads: CASSYFLGQGEAFF. The CDR3 coding sequence is TGTGCCAGCAGTTACTTTTTAGGACAGGGTGAAGCTTTCTTT.

This clonotype was picked up a small number of times. The CDR3 nucleotides are TGTGCCAGCAGTGGGGGAGAGGCGGTGCCACCCCAAGAGACCCAGTACTTC. It is translated as CASSGGEAVPPQETQYF. V gene TRBV21-1 combines with J gene TRBJ2-5; the D segment call TRBD1 is taken from the table without a DNA check. TRBV21-1 corresponds to a pseudogene. The CDR3 runs to 17 residues.

The chain has TRBV7-2 and TRBJ2-3, with TRBD2 matching over 9 bases. The CDR3 runs 16 residues. Trimming removed 4 bases from V and 7 bases from J; junction bases left unmatched: 12. Germline CDR1 reads SGHTA; CDR2 reads FQGNSA. This CDR3 is CASSSLAGLSGNTQYF. DNA for the CDR3: TGTGCCAGCAGCTCTCTAGCGGGGCTAAGCGGGAATACGCAGTATTTT.